This T cell receptor (beta chain) stems from a study of identical twins. This clonotype was counted only a few times. TCRdb redid the calling of the 5' RACE reads with MiXCR, one entry per CDR3 protein. Counted here are about 920,000 distinct CDR3 sequences, more than 9% occurring once; the ten biggest clones make up 1.5% to 2%. The CDR3 contains 14 residues. Germline V gene lookup returns CDR1 SGHRS and CDR2 YFSETQ. V lost 4 bases to trimming and J lost 3 bases, with 13 bases between them. This sample also belongs to another study, concerning yellow fever vaccine responses in identical twins.

The sequence was obtained from a woman aged 18-29 years in good health. The rearrangement joins TRBV5-1 to TRBJ1-2; possibly TRBD1 for D (6 bases). Sequenced: PBMCs. The CDR3 is CASSRGMADYGYTF. The CDR3 DNA sequence: TGCGCCAGCAGCAGGGGGATGGCAGACTATGGCTACACCTTC. The complete variable domain, with remaining parts taken from reference TRBV5-1 and TRBJ1-2, reads KAGVTQTPRYLIKTRGQQVTLSCSPISGHRSVSWYQQTPGQGLQFLFEYFSETQRNKGNFPGRFSGRQFSNSRSEMNVSTLELGDSALYLCASSRGMADYGYTFGSGTRLTVV.